This passage covers 13 T cell receptor beta chains from one sample sequenced in a study of T cell responses to AZD1222 COVID-19 vaccine. This table comes from immunoSEQ multiplex PCR, and its TCRdb copy is limited to in-frame clones, with some not included. The sample has about 150,000 clones; around nine tenths are singletons. The starting material was peripheral blood, obtained 28 days after the second AZD1222 dose. These receptors came from an adult who received the AZD1222 COVID-19 vaccine.

CDR3 region: CTSSLRRGTPMTYEQYF. The CDR3 DNA reads as TGCACCAGCAGCTTACGGAGAGGGACGCCCATGACCTACGAGCAGTACTTC. This rearrangement joins TRBV1 to TRBJ2-7. TRBV1 is described as a pseudogene. The length of the CDR3 is 17 residues.

This chain joins TRBV6-5 and TRBJ1-5, with D possibly being TRBD1 (6 bases). CDR3 size: 14 residues. V lost 7 bases to trimming and J lost 7 bases, with 17 bases between them. Per the germline V gene, CDR1 is MNHEY and CDR2 is SVGAGI. The CDR3 DNA reads as TGTGCCAGCACCGAATTGGGGGCAGGACAGCCCCAGCATTTT. Protein sequence: CASTELGAGQPQHF.

This chain joins TRBV5-1 and TRBJ2-3, with TRBD2 matching over 7 bases. V trimming: 6 bases; J trimming: 2 bases; junction bases outside the gene matches: 9. The CDR3 has 15 residues. Germline CDR1 SGHRS, CDR2 YFSETQ. CDR3: CASTPRDYPTDTQYF. The CDR3 region has the DNA TGCGCCAGCACCCCAAGGGACTATCCCACAGATACGCAGTATTTT.

The chain uses TRBV27 and TRBJ2-5; TRBD2 matches 7 bases. The CDR3 spans 15 residues. V dropped 1 base and J dropped 4; count of bases not matched to a gene: 6. Germline CDR1 reads MNHEY; CDR2 reads SMNVEV (reference sequence). DNA for the CDR3: TGTGCCAGCAGTTTATTGGCTAGCGGAGGAGAGACCCAGTACTTC. This sequence encodes CASSLLASGGETQYF.

The chain has TRBV5-1 and TRBJ1-1; 7 bases align to TRBD1. J lost 1 base, V lost 6 bases, and 9 bases had no gene match. The CDR3 has 15 residues. CDR1 is SGHRS and CDR2 is YFSETQ in the germline V gene. As DNA, the CDR3 is TGCGCCAGCAACCCGGGACAGAGGGGGAACACTGAAGCTTTCTTT. Translated, it gives CASNPGQRGNTEAFF.

This sequence joins TRBV5-4 and TRBJ1-2, with unresolved D. This CDR3 comprises 17 residues. Germline CDR1 is SGHNT and CDR2 is YYREEE (reference sequence). Trimming cost V 6 bases and J 2 bases, with 23 bases left between them. The CDR3 sequence: CASKQRGSEGRNYGYTF. The CDR3 nucleotides are TGTGCCAGCAAGCAGCGGGGTTCCGAGGGTCGCAACTATGGCTACACCTTC.

V gene TRBV18 combines with J gene TRBJ1-1, with TRBD1 matching 7 bases. With 4 bases clipped from V and 4 bases from J, the junction kept 6 bases outside the gene matches. Germline loops: CDR1 KGHSH, CDR2 LQKENI. The CDR3 consists of 14 residues. This CDR3 is CASSLQGEGTEAFF. CDR3 DNA sequence: TGTGCCAGCTCACTCCAGGGGGAAGGCACTGAAGCTTTCTTT.

The chain joins TRBV16 to TRBJ1-2, with D uncertain. CDR1 is KGHSY, CDR2 FQNENV, per germline. Trimming stripped 3 bases from V and 5 bases from J, with 16 bases between. The CDR3 contains 15 residues. Here the CDR3 DNA reads TGTGCCAGCAGCCATTCGAACCCTCTTGAGTATGGCTACACCTTC. Amino acid sequence: CASSHSNPLEYGYTF.

The J gene is TRBJ2-7, the V gene TRBV19; 8 bases agree with TRBD1. Germline V gene sequence: CDR1 LNHDA, CDR2 SQIVND (reference sequence). This CDR3 has 13 amino acids. The trim removed 6 bases at V and 5 bases at J, leaving 6 bases unmatched. CDR3 DNA: TGTGCCAGTAGCGTGGACAGGGTAGACGAGCAGTACTTC. This sequence encodes CASSVDRVDEQYF.

The CDR3 protein is CACTGTANTEAFF. CDR3 coding DNA: TGTGCCTGTACCGGGACAGCGAACACTGAAGCTTTCTTT. The rearrangement links TRBV30 to TRBJ1-1; TRBD1 agrees at 7 bases. Losses at the gene ends were 6 bases for V and 1 base for J; bases not matched to a gene: 5. Germline values: CDR1 GTSNPN, CDR2 SVGIG (reference sequence). The CDR3 has 13 amino acids.

This chain uses TRBV6-1 with TRBJ1-1; TRBD1 matches at 7 bases. V shed 4 bases, J shed 5 bases, and the junction held 16 bases outside the gene matches. Per the germline V gene, CDR1 is MNHNS and CDR2 is SASEGT. The CDR3 is 17 amino acids. The CDR3 DNA sequence: TGTGCCAGCAGTGTCCCCCAGGGACAGTTGGTCTTTACTGAAGCTTTCTTT. Its protein product is CASSVPQGQLVFTEAFF.

The rearrangement links TRBV6-6 to TRBJ1-5; possible D gene TRBD1, 5 bases. The V end was cut by 5 bases, the J end by 7 bases, with 15 bases between. The CDR3 loop spans 14 amino acids. Germline loops: CDR1 MNHNY, CDR2 SVGAGI (reference sequence). The CDR3 protein is CASSDPGSGQPQHF. In nucleotides, the CDR3 is TGTGCCAGCAGTGACCCTGGATCAGGGCAGCCCCAGCATTTT.

V gene TRBV5-5 combines with J gene TRBJ1-3, with D uncertain. V was shortened by 5 bases and J by 0 bases, with 6 bases between the two germline ends. CDR3 size: 13 residues. Germline CDR1 is SGHKS and CDR2 is YYEKEE (reference sequence). CDR3 amino acids: CASRAFSGNTIYF. The CDR3 bases are TGTGCCAGCAGAGCCTTCTCTGGAAACACCATATATTTT.